Shown below are 20 T cell receptor beta chains from a single sample sequenced in a study of T cells after yellow fever vaccination. TCRdb processed the 5' RACE reads anew with MiXCR; each CDR3 protein has one entry. This table has a few hundred thousand distinct CDR3 sequences, about 3% appearing once. Specimen: CD4+ T cells sorted from PBMCs, collected 10 days after the yellow fever booster vaccination. The origin of the receptors is a man between 18 and 35 years old who received the YFV17D yellow fever vaccine.

This clonotype appeared many times. The V gene is TRBV7-3, the J gene TRBJ1-6, with a weak D call TRBD1 (5 bases). The CDR3 has 14 residues. Trimming stripped 5 bases from V and 9 bases from J, with 14 bases between. CDR1 and CDR2 (germline): SGHTA, FQGTGA. The CDR3 region has the DNA TGTGCCAGCAGCATCGGACAAATAACTTCACCCCTCCACTTT. Protein: CASSIGQITSPLHF.

With regard to this clonotype: This may be a read error, as it is one base from a much larger clone. The chain employs TRBV21-1 and TRBJ1-2. TRBV21-1 is described as a pseudogene. The CDR3 is 14 residues long. CDR3 DNA: TGTGCCAGCAGCTCAGAGGGCCACGGTTATGGCTACACCTTC. It codes for CASSSEGHGYGYTF.

V usage is TRBV3-1 and J usage is TRBJ2-1; D remains unclear. Trimming pared 2 bases from V and 7 bases from J, leaving 12 bases between. There are 14 residues in the CDR3. Germline loops: CDR1 LGHDT, CDR2 YNNKEL (reference sequence). The CDR3 sequence is CASSQRPGRNEQFF. The CDR3 DNA reads TGTGCCAGCAGCCAAAGACCCGGGCGGAATGAGCAGTTCTTC.

This clonotype was found many times. The genes are TRBV7-2 and TRBJ2-1; D not certain. The germline gives CDR1 SGHTA, CDR2 FQGNSA. Trimming took 2 bases from V and 9 from J, leaving 5 bases between them. This CDR3 has 11 residues. CDR3 loop: CASSLYAEQFF. The DNA of the CDR3 is TGTGCCAGCAGCTTATATGCTGAGCAGTTCTTC.

This clonotype was seen a few times. This chain uses TRBV18 with TRBJ2-5, with D perhaps TRBD1 (6 bases). Germline V gene sequence: CDR1 KGHSH, CDR2 LQKENI. This CDR3 comprises 14 residues. Trimming removed 4 bases at V and 2 bases at J, with 11 bases between. CDR3: CASSRQQGQETQYF. The CDR3 DNA reads as TGTGCCAGCTCACGACAACAGGGACAAGAGACCCAGTACTTC. The variable domain in full, with the rest retrieved from reference TRBV18 and TRBJ2-5, is NAGVMQNPRHLVRRRGQEARLRCSPMKGHSHVYWYRQLPEEGLKFMVYLQKENIIDESGMPKERFSAEFPKEGPSILRIQQVVRGDSAAYFCASSRQQGQETQYFGPGTRLLVL.

This clonotype was counted many times. This chain joins TRBV18 and TRBJ1-2; possibly TRBD1 for D (5 bases). Trimming stripped 4 bases from V and 1 base from J, with 16 bases between. The germline gives CDR1 KGHSH, CDR2 LQKENI. This CDR3 has 16 amino acids. Written as DNA, the CDR3 is TGTGCCAGCTCACTCGGGACGCCGCACAATAACTATGGCTACACCTTC. Amino acids: CASSLGTPHNNYGYTF.

This clonotype was detected many times. J is TRBJ2-2 and V is TRBV7-9; 7 bases agree with TRBD1. The CDR3 consists of 15 residues. Looked up from germline, CDR1 is SEHNR and CDR2 is FQNEAQ (reference sequence). The junction had 9 bases not matched to a gene; V was cut back by 6 bases and J by 5 bases. As DNA, the CDR3 is TGTGCCAGCAGGCCATTAGGGGGCGCAACCGGGGAGCTGTTTTTT. Translating gives CASRPLGGATGELFF.

This clonotype was counted many times. The rearrangement links TRBV2 to TRBJ2-3; possibly TRBD2 for D (7 bases). The V gene lost 3 bases and the J gene lost 0 bases, with 10 bases spanning the gap. The CDR3 sequence is 15 residues long. Germline V CDR1 and CDR2: SNHLY, FYNNEI. The CDR3 bases are TGTGCCAGCAGTGACGGGGGGCCCAGCACAGATACGCAGTATTTT. Its translation: CASSDGGPSTDTQYF.

This clonotype was seen at least ten times. J is TRBJ1-4 and V is TRBV5-1; 7 nucleotides align to TRBD1. The V gene's germline CDR1 is SGHRS and CDR2 YFSETQ. The CDR3 runs to 14 residues. V was clipped by 4 bases and J by 7 bases; unmatched bases: 7. CDR3 amino acids: CASSRTGGSEKLFF. CDR3 sequence (DNA): TGCGCCAGCAGCCGGACAGGCGGGAGTGAAAAACTGTTTTTT.

This clonotype was seen many times. V is TRBV2 and J is TRBJ2-4; D might be TRBD1 or TRBD2, each matching 5 bases. The germline CDR1 and CDR2 sequences are SNHLY and FYNNEI. The CDR3 is 11 residues long. The V end lost 5 bases, the J end lost 9 bases, and 8 bases lay between the germline ends. CDR3 region: CASSSGGIQYF. The CDR3 coding sequence is TGTGCCAGCAGTTCTGGGGGCATTCAGTACTTC.

This clonotype was detected ten times or more. The chain carries TRBV7-2 and TRBJ1-1, with a possible D match to TRBD1 (6 bases). This CDR3 is built from 15 residues. Germline CDR1 SGHTA, CDR2 FQGNSA. The V gene lost 2 bases and the J gene lost 1 base, with 11 bases spanning the gap. CDR3 sequence (DNA): TGTGCCAGCAGCTTATTACCAGGGGAGAACACTGAAGCTTTCTTT. Translating gives CASSLLPGENTEAFF.

This clonotype was seen repeatedly, ten times or more. This rearrangement joins TRBV4-1 to TRBJ2-2, with D possibly being TRBD2 (5 bases). Germline V lookup: CDR1 MGHRA, CDR2 YSYEKL. The CDR3 spans 15 residues. With 3 bases removed from V and 0 bases from J, the gap between germline ends came to 8 bases. In nucleotides, the CDR3 is TGCGCCAGCAGCCAGGACTGGACGAACACCGGGGAGCTGTTTTTT. Translation gives CASSQDWTNTGELFF.

This clonotype has more than one count but fewer than ten. J is TRBJ2-3 and V is TRBV6-2 or TRBV6-3; D may be TRBD1 or TRBD2 (5 bases each). The CDR3 sequence is 15 residues long. Trimming shortened V by 0 bases and J by 2 bases, and 9 bases separated the two germline ends. Germline V lookup: CDR1 MNHEY, CDR2 SVGEGT. The chain's CDR3 is CASSYSWGNTDTQYF. CDR3 sequence (DNA): TGTGCCAGCAGTTACTCGTGGGGGAACACAGATACGCAGTATTTT.

This clonotype was detected ten times or more. The genes are TRBV4-2 and TRBJ1-2; D uncertain. The V end was cut by 4 bases, the J end by 6 bases, with 12 bases between. The CDR3 length is 13 residues. Looked up from germline, CDR1 is LGHNA and CDR2 is YNFKEQ. CDR3 coding DNA: TGTGCCAGCAGCCTGAGTCGGGTGGATGGCTACACCTTC. Its protein product is CASSLSRVDGYTF.

This clonotype was counted ten times or more. The V call is TRBV30, the J call TRBJ2-3; 11 nucleotides agree with TRBD2. Germline CDR1 GTSNPN, CDR2 SVGIG (reference sequence). The CDR3 has 13 amino acids. The trim removed 7 bases at V and 6 bases at J, leaving 6 bases unmatched. The CDR3 DNA is TGTGCCTTTTCACTAGCGGGGGCGGATACGCAGTATTTT. Translation: CAFSLAGADTQYF.

In its sample, this clonotype was seen a few times. The chain is built from TRBV5-1 and TRBJ2-1, with 7 bases identical to TRBD2. V shed 1 base and J 5 bases; nucleotides not matched to a gene: 6. Per the germline V gene, CDR1 is SGHRS and CDR2 is YFSETQ. The CDR3 has 15 amino acids. For the CDR3, the DNA is TGCGCCAGCAGCTTGACGGGGGGTTTCAACAATGAGCAGTTCTTC. Protein product: CASSLTGGFNNEQFF.

The table lists this clonotype with a few counts. V gene TRBV28 combines with J gene TRBJ1-6; no definite D call. V was trimmed by 4 bases and J by 9 bases, leaving 7 bases between them. The CDR3 consists of 12 residues. Per germline, CDR1 MDHEN and CDR2 SYDVKM. CDR3 sequence: CASSYMFSPLHF. As DNA, the CDR3 is TGTGCCAGCAGTTATATGTTTTCACCCCTCCACTTT. The full variable domain, rest sourced from reference TRBV28 and TRBJ1-6, is DVKVTQSSRYLVKRTGEKVFLECVQDMDHENMFWYRQDPGLGLRLIYFSYDVKMKEKGDIPEGYSVSREKKERFSLILESASTNQTSMYLCASSYMFSPLHFGNGTRLTVT.

This clonotype was observed many times. V and J are TRBV18 and TRBJ1-1; D may be TRBD1 (6 bases). Trimming stripped 0 bases from V and 10 bases from J, with 9 bases between. CDR3 length: 12 residues. The germline gives CDR1 KGHSH, CDR2 LQKENI. The CDR3 coding sequence is TGTGCCAGCTCACCACCGGGGGCCGGAGCTTTCTTT. Amino acid sequence: CASSPPGAGAFF.

The chain is built from TRBV20-1 and TRBJ1-6, with 8 bases identical to TRBD1. With 0 bases clipped from V and 8 bases from J, the junction kept 9 bases outside the gene matches. Per the germline V gene, CDR1 is DFQATT and CDR2 is SNEGSKA (reference sequence). This CDR3 region has 16 residues. The CDR3 spells CSARDLRGRGDSPLHF. The CDR3 DNA reads TGCAGTGCTAGAGATCTCAGGGGGCGAGGGGATTCACCCCTCCACTTT.

This rearrangement joins TRBV5-4 to TRBJ1-1; no clear D. Deletions cut 0 bases from V and 4 bases from J, with 7 bases between. This CDR3 spans 13 amino acids. The germline CDR1 and CDR2 sequences are SGHNT and YYREEE (reference sequence). The CDR3, as DNA: TGTGCCAGCAGCTTGGGTCCGACCACTGAAGCTTTCTTT. Translating it yields CASSLGPTTEAFF.